A selection of T cell receptor beta chains follows, all from one sample in a study of T cells in Graves' hyperthyroidism and ophthalmopathy. A single record per CDR3 protein comes from TCRdb applying MiXCR to the multiplex PCR reads. The sample has about 290,000 distinct CDR3 sequences, about 15% seen once. What was sequenced was blood. Receptors were obtained from a woman aged 60 to 75 with Graves' ophthalmopathy. Each CDR3 is given with its conserved first and last residue. A D gene is named only where the DNA matches it firmly. Only some rows state a clone size, as once, few, many or a class for expanded clones.

>TRBJ1-2|.|few|TRBV20-1
CSARVGFGRKGYGYTF
TGCAGTGCTAGAGTGGGGTTTGGGCGGAAGGGCTATGGCTACACCTTC
>TRBJ2-1|.|.|TRBV6-1
CASSLDSEQFF
TGTGCCAGCAGTTTAGACAGCGAGCAGTTCTTC
>TRBJ2-7|.|many|TRBV6-1
CARARGVYEQYF
TGTGCCAGGGCCAGGGGCGTCTACGAGCAGTACTTC
>TRBJ2-7|.|few|TRBV28
CASVSRNGGSYEQYF
TGTGCCAGCGTTTCTCGTAACGGGGGCTCCTACGAGCAGTACTTC
>TRBJ2-7|.|few|TRBV25-1
CASSKGGAYEQYF
TGTGCCAGCAGCAAGGGGGGGGCCTACGAGCAGTACTTC
>TRBJ2-1|.|many|TRBV7-2
CASSRTSVNEQFF
TGTGCCAGCAGCCGAACTAGTGTCAATGAGCAGTTCTTC
>TRBJ2-1|.|many|TRBV7-3
CASSPSGARSYNEQFF
TGTGCCAGCAGCCCCTCGGGGGCACGCTCCTACAATGAGCAGTTCTTC
>TRBJ2-5|.|few|TRBV15
CATSKNGGQETQYF
TGTGCCACCAGTAAAAACGGGGGACAAGAGACCCAGTACTTC
>TRBJ2-2|.|few|TRBV6-1
CASSAGEVDTGELFF
TGTGCCAGCAGTGCGGGAGAAGTAGACACCGGGGAGCTGTTTTTT
>TRBJ1-2|.|many|TRBV18
CASSPSRDALSRGYTF
TGTGCCAGCTCACCTTCGAGGGACGCCCTTTCGCGTGGCTACACCTTC
>TRBJ1-2|.|.|TRBV5-6
CASSGDRNYGYTF
TGTGCCAGCAGCGGGGACCGTAACTATGGCTACACCTTC
>TRBJ1-1|.|.|TRBV4-1
CASSQGTGPMNTEAFF
TGCGCCAGCAGCCAGGGAACGGGACCCATGAACACTGAAGCTTTCTTT
>TRBJ2-6|TRBD2|many|TRBV2
CASSERGSGANVLTF
TGTGCCAGCAGTGAGCGGGGGTCTGGGGCCAACGTCCTGACTTTC
>TRBJ2-7|.|once|TRBV7-2
CASSLLTPQRGVQYF
TGTGCCAGCAGCTTGCTGACTCCCCAGAGGGGTGTGCAGTACTTC
>TRBJ1-5|.|.|TRBV7-2
CASSFREFNQPQHF
TGTGCCAGCAGCTTCCGGGAATTCAATCAGCCCCAGCATTTT
>TRBJ1-5|TRBD1|few|TRBV15
CATSRGDRAFDQPQHF
TGTGCCACCAGCAGAGGGGACAGGGCGTTTGATCAGCCCCAGCATTTT
>TRBJ1-3|.|.|TRBV28
CASSLPESRNTIYF
TGTGCCAGCAGTTTACCAGAGAGTCGAAACACCATATATTTT
>TRBJ2-7|TRBD2|many|TRBV5-4
CASSFIAGGEYEQYF
TGTGCCAGCAGCTTTATAGCGGGAGGGGAGTACGAGCAGTACTTC
>TRBJ2-7|.|.|TRBV7-9
CASSFSYQGYEQYF
TGTGCCAGCAGCTTTTCGTACCAGGGTTACGAGCAGTACTTC
>TRBJ1-1|.|many|TRBV6-1
CASRYPGNTEAFF
TGTGCCAGCAGATACCCGGGGAACACTGAAGCTTTCTTT
>TRBJ1-2|.|.|TRBV12-3/TRBV12-4
CASSSPDRNYGYTF
TGTGCCAGCAGTTCCCCGGACAGAAACTATGGCTACACCTTC
>TRBJ2-3|.|.|TRBV4-3
CASSLGTPRTDTQYF
TGCGCCAGCAGCCTCGGGACTCCTCGCACAGATACGCAGTATTTT
>TRBJ2-1|TRBD2|.|TRBV30
CAWWVGGYNEQFF
TGTGCCTGGTGGGTGGGAGGGTACAATGAGCAGTTCTTC
>TRBJ2-1|TRBD2|.|TRBV10-3
CAINGWAGVSSDNEQFF
TGTGCCATCAATGGGTGGGCGGGAGTTTCTTCCGACAATGAGCAGTTCTTC
>TRBJ2-5|.|.|TRBV20-1
CSADPGTSVQETQYF
TGCAGTGCAGATCCCGGGACATCCGTCCAAGAGACCCAGTACTTC
>TRBJ2-3|.|many|TRBV27
CASSTLTGDTQYF
TGTGCCAGCAGTACCCTAACAGGGGATACGCAGTATTTT